Below are 7 T cell receptor beta chains sequenced from a single sample in a study of cytomegalovirus exposure and HLA in healthy donors. Amplification used 60 Vbeta primers and 13 Jbeta primers. Clones were read by immunoSEQ multiplex PCR, and TCRdb kept only the in-frame ones, dropping some. Of about 120,000 clones listed, about four fifths are singletons. The sequencing sample was made of PBMCs. These receptors were collected from a middle-aged woman in good health and CMV-seronegative.

This clone was detected only a few times. The chain employs TRBV2 and TRBJ1-4; TRBD1 might be the D (6 bases). CDR3 size: 14 residues. The germline gives CDR1 SNHLY, CDR2 FYNNEI. Between the trimmed V and J ends, which lost 6 bases and 5 bases, there was a span of 13 bases. The CDR3, as DNA: TGTGCCAGCAGGATGACAGGACGGAATGAAAAACTGTTTTTT. Encoded protein: CASRMTGRNEKLFF.

This clone occurred once. The gene calls are TRBV7-2 and TRBJ1-2, with D perhaps TRBD1 (5 bases). The CDR3 is 14 residues long. V was pared by 2 bases and J by 4 bases, with 11 bases between. In germline, CDR1 is SGHTA, CDR2 FQGNSA. CDR3: CASSLQGLSYGYTF. CDR3 sequence (DNA): TGTGCCAGCAGCTTACAGGGCTTGAGCTATGGCTACACCTTC. The full variable domain, rest sourced from reference TRBV7-2 and TRBJ1-2, is GAGVSQSPSNKVTEKGKDVELRCDPISGHTALYWYRQSLGQGLEFLIYFQGNSAPDKSGLPSDRFSAERTGGSVSTLTIQRTQQEDSAVYLCASSLQGLSYGYTFGSGTRLTVV.

This chain links TRBV7-2 with TRBJ2-3, with D uncertain. This CDR3 is built from 12 residues. V was clipped by 2 bases and J by 8 bases, with 8 bases between them. The germline V gene has CDR1 SGHTA and CDR2 FQGNSA. The CDR3 DNA reads as TGTGCCAGCAGCTTACGGGTTACTACGCAGTATTTT. Residues: CASSLRVTTQYF.

This chain links TRBV19 with TRBJ1-1; no reliable D call. Deletions cut 1 base from V and 1 base from J, with 13 bases between. CDR1 and CDR2 from the germline V gene are LNHDA and SQIVND (reference sequence). This CDR3 comprises 16 residues. This CDR3 is CASSIGMGQTNTEAFF. CDR3 in DNA: TGTGCCAGTAGTATAGGTATGGGCCAGACGAACACTGAAGCTTTCTTT.

The chain recombines TRBV5-1 with TRBJ2-5; 13 nucleotides line up with TRBD2. CDR1 is SGHRS and CDR2 is YFSETQ in the germline V gene. This CDR3 spans 15 amino acids. After removal of 4 bases from V and 3 bases from J, the junction contained 3 bases not matched to a gene. The CDR3 reads CASSGGTSGKETQYF. The CDR3 nucleotides read TGCGCCAGCAGCGGGGGGACTAGCGGGAAAGAGACCCAGTACTTC.

The V call is TRBV6-5, the J call TRBJ2-2, with D possibly TRBD1 on 5 matching bases. Germline V lookup: CDR1 MNHEY, CDR2 SVGAGI. Trimming stripped 4 bases from V and 7 bases from J, with 13 bases between. CDR3 length: 14 amino acids. CDR3 nucleotide sequence: TGTGCCAGCAGTTCGGACGGTGGACACGGGGAGCTGTTTTTT. Translated: CASSSDGGHGELFF.

V gene TRBV28 combines with J gene TRBJ1-1; D remains ambiguous. With 5 bases removed from V and 10 bases from J, the gap between germline ends came to 11 bases. From germline, CDR1 is MDHEN and CDR2 SYDVKM. The CDR3 runs to 11 residues. In DNA, the CDR3 is TGTGCCAGCAGTAAGACACGGGGAGCTTTCTTT. This gives the protein CASSKTRGAFF.